The sequence of this TCR beta chain was determined in a study of blood T cells in healthy people across ages. Sample-barcoded 5' priming and a J-beta primer mix drove a second PCR of roughly 6 to 12 cycles. Each of the cDNA molecules was tagged by a template-switch adaptor with 12 random nucleotides. TCRdb used MiXCR to reprocess the 5' RACE reads, holding one entry per CDR3 protein. The profile shows approximately 730,000 distinct CDR3 sequences, about 55% of them singletons. The germline V gene has CDR1 KGHDR and CDR2 SFDVKD. The ends were cut back, 0 bases at V and 5 bases at J, with 12 bases in the middle. The CDR3 spans 15 residues. Every sample had a minimum of 7 million PBMCs isolated. Points on this clonotype: Its target is unknown.

Study-wide findings and caveats: There was no known CMV status for donors, so expanded clonotype changes were possibly confounded. More naive CD4+ cells and higher diversity were found in long-lived than in aged donors.

The TCR originated in a man aged 80 or over in good health. Specimen: blood. The genes are TRBV24-1 and TRBJ2-5; tentatively, D is TRBD2 (5 bases). The CDR3 region has the DNA TGTGCCACCAGTGATTTGCATGCGGGTGGGGAGACCCAGTACTTC. Residues: CATSDLHAGGETQYF.